These 5 T cell receptor beta chains were all obtained from the same sample, sequenced in a study of Ad26.COV2.S vaccination and SARS-CoV-2 variants. Here immunoSEQ multiplex PCR was the method, and the copy in TCRdb shows in-frame clones only, minus some. The data hold around 270,000 clones, with around nine tenths observed a single time. The treatment denotes: about 20 received Ad26.COV2.S at low or high dose, single or two shots; roughly five received placebo; per-sample allocation not given. On day 63 after the first injection, vaccine and placebo recipients gave samples. This material consisted of peripheral blood, taken in a trial of Ad26.COV2.S vaccine versus placebo. The receptors shown here come from a person aged 18-65 years who received the Ad26.COV2.S COVID-19 vaccine or a placebo.

The V gene is TRBV11-2, the J gene TRBJ2-1; the D call may be TRBD1 or TRBD2 (5 bases each). This CDR3 region has 15 residues. V was clipped by 5 bases and J by 8 bases, with 19 bases between them. CDR1 is SGHAT and CDR2 is FQNNGV in the germline V gene. The CDR3 is CASSLRIGTSDEQFF. The DNA of the CDR3 is TGTGCCAGCAGCCTCCGGATCGGGACGAGCGATGAGCAGTTCTTC.

There are many counts of this clone. V and J are TRBV2 and TRBJ1-4, with D perhaps matching TRBD1 (5 bases). Germline lookup yields CDR1 SNHLY and CDR2 FYNNEI. The CDR3 runs to 14 residues. V was clipped by 4 bases and J by 4 bases, with 10 bases between them. CDR3 in amino acids: CASSGGTDNEKLFF. In nucleotides, the CDR3 is TGTGCCAGCAGTGGAGGGACGGATAATGAAAAACTGTTTTTT.

This clone occurred once. The chain recombines TRBV5-1 with TRBJ2-3; possible D gene TRBD2, 5 bases. The ends were cut back, 0 bases at V and 8 bases at J, with 13 bases in the middle. This CDR3 is built from 14 residues. CDR1 and CDR2 from the germline V gene are SGHRS and YFSETQ. DNA of the CDR3: TGCGCCAGCAGCTTGGGACTCTTTGAGGGTACGCAGTATTTT. It encodes CASSLGLFEGTQYF.

The rearrangement uses TRBV11-3 and TRBJ2-2; D is unresolved. V lost 3 bases to trimming and J lost 3 bases, with 5 bases between them. Germline CDR1 is SGHNT and CDR2 is YENEEA. The CDR3 runs 13 residues. The DNA of the CDR3 is TGTGCCAGCAGCTTCGACGACACCGGGGAGCTGTTTTTT. Amino acid sequence: CASSFDDTGELFF.

The chain employs TRBV7-3 and TRBJ2-1, with 7 bases fitting TRBD2. V lost 0 bases and J lost 6; bases outside the gene matches: 8. Germline V CDR1 and CDR2: SGHTA, FQGTGA. The CDR3 spans 16 residues. DNA of the CDR3: TGTGCCAGCAGCTTAACGGGCGGGAGCCGTCGCAATGAGCAGTTCTTC. Translated, it gives CASSLTGGSRRNEQFF.